The rows below give T cell receptor beta chains drawn from one sample of a study of blood T cells in healthy people across ages. TCRdb used MiXCR to reprocess the 5' RACE reads, holding one entry per CDR3 protein. Of around 1.5 million distinct CDR3 sequences listed, almost 35% are singletons. Material for sequencing was blood. These receptor sequences come from a woman aged 30 to 39 in good health. The CDR3 runs from the conserved cysteine through the conserved F or W. The order of the fields is V gene, clone size, CDR3 length, J gene, D gene, CDR3 DNA, CDR3 protein. D genes are given only for firm matches. Where a row states a size, it is once, few, many or the class of an expanded clone; other rows omit it.

v_call: TRBV18; clone_size: .; cdr3_length: 12; j_call: TRBJ1-5; d_call: .; cdr3_nt: TGTGCCAGCTCAGATGGGGATTCGCCCCAGCATTTT; cdr3_aa: CASSDGDSPQHF
v_call: TRBV24-1; clone_size: few; cdr3_length: 14; j_call: TRBJ2-3; d_call: .; cdr3_nt: TGTGCCACTAGTAAAAGGGAGCGAGCGGATACGCAGTATTTT; cdr3_aa: CATSKRERADTQYF
v_call: TRBV5-6; clone_size: .; cdr3_length: 14; j_call: TRBJ1-2; d_call: .; cdr3_nt: TGTGCCAGCAGCTTGGCCCACGGCCCTAGCGGCTACACCTTC; cdr3_aa: CASSLAHGPSGYTF
v_call: TRBV20-1; clone_size: many; cdr3_length: 15; j_call: TRBJ2-3; d_call: TRBD2; cdr3_nt: TGCAGTGCTAGAGTAGCGGGGATTTCCACAGATACGCAGTATTTT; cdr3_aa: CSARVAGISTDTQYF
v_call: TRBV28; clone_size: few; cdr3_length: 15; j_call: TRBJ2-5; d_call: TRBD1; cdr3_nt: TGTGCCAGCAGTTTTGCTTCGGACAGGTCTGGGACCCAGTACTTC; cdr3_aa: CASSFASDRSGTQYF
v_call: TRBV5-1; clone_size: few; cdr3_length: 13; j_call: TRBJ2-7; d_call: .; cdr3_nt: TGCGCCAGCAGCTTACGCGGGACAGCTAAGCAGTACTTC; cdr3_aa: CASSLRGTAKQYF
v_call: TRBV5-1; clone_size: .; cdr3_length: 17; j_call: TRBJ2-4; d_call: TRBD1; cdr3_nt: TGCGCCAGCAGCTTCCAGACAGGGCCTCTAGCCAAAAACATTCAGTACTTC; cdr3_aa: CASSFQTGPLAKNIQYF
v_call: TRBV3-1; clone_size: .; cdr3_length: 19; j_call: TRBJ2-3; d_call: TRBD2; cdr3_nt: TGTGCCAGCAGCCAAGTACGTCCCGGGACTAGCGGGGGCCCGTATACGCAGTATTTT; cdr3_aa: CASSQVRPGTSGGPYTQYF
v_call: TRBV9; clone_size: .; cdr3_length: 15; j_call: TRBJ2-1; d_call: .; cdr3_nt: TGTGCCAGCGGTAGGGGGTCCTCGGGGTACAATGAGCAGTTCTTC; cdr3_aa: CASGRGSSGYNEQFF
v_call: TRBV28; clone_size: few; cdr3_length: 14; j_call: TRBJ2-7; d_call: .; cdr3_nt: TGTGCCAGCAGCGTCTCCGTTAGGGAGTACGAGCAGTACTTC; cdr3_aa: CASSVSVREYEQYF
v_call: TRBV5-6; clone_size: few; cdr3_length: 14; j_call: TRBJ1-2; d_call: .; cdr3_nt: TGTGCCAGCAGGAGGGCAGCCACTAACTATGGCTACACCTTC; cdr3_aa: CASRRAATNYGYTF
v_call: TRBV20-1; clone_size: .; cdr3_length: 14; j_call: TRBJ2-1; d_call: .; cdr3_nt: TGCAGTGCTAGAGACGGGGTTAGATACAATGGGCAGTTCTTC; cdr3_aa: CSARDGVRYNGQFF
v_call: TRBV27; clone_size: .; cdr3_length: 15; j_call: TRBJ2-1; d_call: .; cdr3_nt: TGTGCCAGCAGTTTGACGGAGGGTCTCTACAATGAGCAGTTCTTC; cdr3_aa: CASSLTEGLYNEQFF
v_call: TRBV3-1; clone_size: .; cdr3_length: 14; j_call: TRBJ1-1; d_call: .; cdr3_nt: TGTGCCAGCAGCCAAGATATCCCTAACACTGAAGCTTTCTTT; cdr3_aa: CASSQDIPNTEAFF
v_call: TRBV7-9; clone_size: .; cdr3_length: 14; j_call: TRBJ2-1; d_call: .; cdr3_nt: TGTGCCAGCAGCTTAGAAGGGACCTACAGTGAGCAGTTCTTC; cdr3_aa: CASSLEGTYSEQFF
v_call: TRBV2; clone_size: few; cdr3_length: 16; j_call: TRBJ2-5; d_call: TRBD1; cdr3_nt: TGTGCCAGCAGTCCAGCGACCGGGACAGGACAAGAGACCCAGTACTTC; cdr3_aa: CASSPATGTGQETQYF
v_call: TRBV30; clone_size: few; cdr3_length: 15; j_call: TRBJ2-5; d_call: .; cdr3_nt: TGTGCCTGGAGGAATAGGGAGAGAGGCCAAGAGACCCAGTACTTC; cdr3_aa: CAWRNRERGQETQYF
v_call: TRBV7-6; clone_size: .; cdr3_length: 13; j_call: TRBJ1-6; d_call: TRBD1; cdr3_nt: TGTGCCAGCGAAGGACAGGGGGATTCACCCCTCCACTTT; cdr3_aa: CASEGQGDSPLHF
v_call: TRBV7-9; clone_size: .; cdr3_length: 15; j_call: TRBJ2-1; d_call: TRBD1; cdr3_nt: TGTGCCAGCAGCTTGGGACAGGGCCCGAGCAATGAGCAGTTCTTC; cdr3_aa: CASSLGQGPSNEQFF
v_call: TRBV28; clone_size: few; cdr3_length: 14; j_call: TRBJ2-1; d_call: .; cdr3_nt: TGTGCCAGCAGACCCGGGACAAAACACAATGAGCAGTTCTTC; cdr3_aa: CASRPGTKHNEQFF
v_call: TRBV29-1; clone_size: many; cdr3_length: 14; j_call: TRBJ2-5; d_call: .; cdr3_nt: TGCAGCGTTCTGATCGGGAGCCCCGGGGAGACCCAGTACTTC; cdr3_aa: CSVLIGSPGETQYF
v_call: TRBV7-2; clone_size: .; cdr3_length: 16; j_call: TRBJ2-7; d_call: TRBD2; cdr3_nt: TGTGCCAGCAGCGGGGCCACGCCGGGGGGTTCCTACGAGCAGTACTTC; cdr3_aa: CASSGATPGGSYEQYF
v_call: TRBV28; clone_size: .; cdr3_length: 17; j_call: TRBJ1-5; d_call: TRBD1; cdr3_nt: TGTGCCAGCAGTTTCGAAGGCAGGGGGATTCAGGATCAGCCCCAGCATTTT; cdr3_aa: CASSFEGRGIQDQPQHF
v_call: TRBV6-6; clone_size: .; cdr3_length: 16; j_call: TRBJ1-5; d_call: .; cdr3_nt: TGTGCCAGCAGTCCATTGGGCGGGGGTGATAATCAGCCCCAGCATTTT; cdr3_aa: CASSPLGGGDNQPQHF
v_call: TRBV9; clone_size: .; cdr3_length: 14; j_call: TRBJ2-2; d_call: TRBD2; cdr3_nt: TGTGCCACCCAGGCGGGGGAGTTGGGCGGGGAGCTGTTTTTT; cdr3_aa: CATQAGELGGELFF
v_call: TRBV28; clone_size: .; cdr3_length: 15; j_call: TRBJ1-5; d_call: .; cdr3_nt: TGTGCCAGCTCCCTCCCGGACAGAAGCAATCAGCCCCAGCATTTT; cdr3_aa: CASSLPDRSNQPQHF
v_call: TRBV7-7; clone_size: few; cdr3_length: 12; j_call: TRBJ2-5; d_call: .; cdr3_nt: TGTGCCAGCAGCCCTCTGGCGGAGACCCAGTACTTC; cdr3_aa: CASSPLAETQYF
v_call: TRBV7-3; clone_size: few; cdr3_length: 16; j_call: TRBJ2-3; d_call: TRBD2; cdr3_nt: TGTGCCAGCAGCTTAGCCGGACTAGCGGCGGGTGATACGCAGTATTTT; cdr3_aa: CASSLAGLAAGDTQYF
v_call: TRBV20-1; clone_size: many; cdr3_length: 15; j_call: TRBJ2-5; d_call: .; cdr3_nt: TGCAGTGCTAGAGTCGTACCAGGGGTTCAAGAGACCCAGTACTTC; cdr3_aa: CSARVVPGVQETQYF
v_call: TRBV7-2; clone_size: .; cdr3_length: 13; j_call: TRBJ2-4; d_call: TRBD1; cdr3_nt: TGTGCCAGCAGCTCCGGGACAGCAAACATTCAGTACTTC; cdr3_aa: CASSSGTANIQYF
v_call: TRBV4-1; clone_size: few; cdr3_length: 17; j_call: TRBJ2-1; d_call: TRBD1; cdr3_nt: TGCGCCAGCAGCCAAGATATAGGGGGCGCGGCCTACAATGAGCAGTTCTTC; cdr3_aa: CASSQDIGGAAYNEQFF
v_call: TRBV3-1; clone_size: .; cdr3_length: 15; j_call: TRBJ2-1; d_call: TRBD2; cdr3_nt: TGTGCCAGCAGCTCCAGCGGGGGGGCCTTGAATGAGCAGTTCTTC; cdr3_aa: CASSSSGGALNEQFF
v_call: TRBV5-1; clone_size: .; cdr3_length: 18; j_call: TRBJ2-7; d_call: TRBD2; cdr3_nt: TGCGCCAGCAGCTTGGACCGACTAGCGGGGGGGCTCTCCTACGAGCAGTACTTC; cdr3_aa: CASSLDRLAGGLSYEQYF
v_call: TRBV5-1; clone_size: .; cdr3_length: 14; j_call: TRBJ2-5; d_call: .; cdr3_nt: TGCGCCAGCAGCCTCCAGTTATTTCAAGAGCCCCAGTACTTC; cdr3_aa: CASSLQLFQEPQYF
v_call: TRBV4-1; clone_size: .; cdr3_length: 15; j_call: TRBJ2-1; d_call: TRBD1; cdr3_nt: TGCGCCAGCAGTCTTAGGACAGGTAGGGACAATGAGCAGTTCTTC; cdr3_aa: CASSLRTGRDNEQFF
v_call: TRBV5-1; clone_size: .; cdr3_length: 15; j_call: TRBJ2-5; d_call: TRBD2; cdr3_nt: TGCGCCAGCAGCATACCCCGGGGGGGGCAAGAGACCCAGTACTTC; cdr3_aa: CASSIPRGGQETQYF
v_call: TRBV19; clone_size: many; cdr3_length: 14; j_call: TRBJ2-1; d_call: .; cdr3_nt: TGTGCCAGTAGTCAAGGACAGACTTACAATGAGCAGTTCTTC; cdr3_aa: CASSQGQTYNEQFF